The present TCR beta chain was sequenced within a study of Ad26.COV2.S vaccination and SARS-CoV-2 variants. Across the whole study: By the intramuscular route, Ad26.COV2.S was given once, or twice 56 days apart. General study points: Recipients of vaccine and of placebo showed similar breadth of their non-spike TCR repertoires. There was reportedly substantial breadth in spike-specific CD8+ and CD4+ T cell responses after vaccination.

Treatment described: 19 received Ad26.COV2.S at low or high dose, single or two shots; about 5 received placebo; per-sample allocation not given. Collection of samples fell on day 63 after the first vaccine or placebo injection. Aged 18-55 years, donor was enrolled in Boston around 2020. The assay was immunoSEQ multiplex PCR, and TCRdb's table has in-frame clones only and misses some. The table lists about 470,000 clones, 90% of them singletons, with less than 5.5% in the top ten. Comment on this clone: The antigen remains unidentified.

V lost 4 bases, J lost 6 bases, and 20 bases lay in between. The germline V gene encodes CDR1 SGHRS and CDR2 YFSETQ. This CDR3 is 16 amino acids long. This sample comprised peripheral blood, obtained in a trial of Ad26.COV2.S vaccine versus placebo. The rearrangement joins TRBV5-1 to TRBJ2-1; D possibly uses TRBD1 or TRBD2 (6 bases each). This sequence was found in a person aged 18-60 years who received the Ad26.COV2.S COVID-19 vaccine or a placebo. The CDR3 sequence: CASSPSGARPTNEQFF. CDR3 coding DNA: TGCGCCAGCAGCCCCTCGGGGGCGAGGCCGACCAATGAGCAGTTCTTC.